The 8 T cell receptor beta chains below all came from one sample that was sequenced in a study of blood T cell repertoires in COVID-19. Using immunoSEQ multiplex PCR, the repertoire was profiled, and TCRdb retains in-frame clones only, with some absent. Of around 170,000 clones listed, over 80% were seen once; the top ten hold less than 3.5%. Sequencing was done on a sample of peripheral blood. These receptors all come from a woman aged 60 to 75 with acute or convalescent COVID-19.

V and J are TRBV3-1 (or the pseudogene TRBV3-2) and TRBJ1-1; 7 nucleotides align to TRBD1. J lost 5 bases, V lost 2 bases, and 8 bases had no gene match. CDR1 LGHDT and CDR2 YNNKEL come from the germline V gene (reference sequence). This CDR3 contains 15 residues. CDR3 nucleotides: TGTGCCAGCAGCCAACACGACAGGGTACGGACTGAAGCTTTCTTT. As protein: CASSQHDRVRTEAFF.

The rearrangement uses TRBV11-2 and TRBJ1-5; unclear D gene. This CDR3 has 14 amino acids. Trimming left V 3 bases short and J 5 bases short, with 11 bases between. Germline V gene lookup returns CDR1 SGHAT and CDR2 FQNNGV. This chain's CDR3 is CASSLGGIDQPQHF. The DNA of the CDR3 is TGTGCCAGCAGCTTGGGAGGTATTGATCAGCCCCAGCATTTT.

This rearrangement joins TRBV4-1 to TRBJ1-5; tentatively, D is TRBD1 (5 bases). This CDR3 spans 15 amino acids. Germline CDR1 MGHRA, CDR2 YSYEKL. Trimming removed 3 bases at V and 1 base at J, with 10 bases between. Written as DNA, the CDR3 is TGCGCCAGCAGCCAGGCGACAGTGAGCAATCAGCCCCAGCATTTT. This translates into CASSQATVSNQPQHF.

V gene TRBV6-5 combines with J gene TRBJ2-5, with TRBD1 as a possible D gene (5 bases). V was clipped by 4 bases and J by 5 bases, with 11 bases between them. Germline lookup yields CDR1 MNHEY and CDR2 SVGAGI. The CDR3 is 13 residues long. For the CDR3, the DNA is TGTGCCAGCAGTTCCCAGGGTACGGAGACCCAGTACTTC. Translated: CASSSQGTETQYF.

Turning to this clone: The same CDR3 also results from other DNA sequences found in this sample. V usage is TRBV5-1 and J usage is TRBJ2-2; perhaps TRBD1 as D (6 bases). CDR1 and CDR2 (germline): SGHRS, YFSETQ. Trimming pared 1 base from V and 5 bases from J, leaving 12 bases between. The CDR3 has 15 residues. The DNA for the CDR3 is TGCGCCAGCAGCTTGCGTGACAGGCCGACCGGGGAGCTGTTTTTT. Amino acid sequence: CASSLRDRPTGELFF.

The V call is TRBV2, the J call TRBJ1-4; 8 positions agree with TRBD1. Germline CDR1 SNHLY, CDR2 FYNNEI. This CDR3 contains 16 residues. The junction had 6 bases not matched to a gene; V was cut back by 3 bases and J by 3 bases. CDR3 residues: CASSDDRGIANEKLFF. For the CDR3, the DNA is TGTGCCAGCAGTGACGACAGGGGTATAGCTAATGAAAAACTGTTTTTT.

This sequence joins TRBV5-1 and TRBJ2-2; 8 positions agree with TRBD2. The length of the CDR3 is 15 residues. Per germline, CDR1 SGHRS and CDR2 YFSETQ. V dropped 3 bases and J dropped 3; count of bases not matched to a gene: 4. Written as DNA, the CDR3 is TGCGCCAGCAGCTGGCGGGGGGCTGACACCGGGGAGCTGTTTTTT. It translates to CASSWRGADTGELFF.

This clone was recorded many times. This chain joins TRBV15 and TRBJ2-1, with TRBD2 matching 8 bases. This CDR3 has 15 residues. With V trimmed by 0 bases and J by 6 bases, 4 bases remained unmatched. Germline V lookup: CDR1 LNHNV, CDR2 YYDKDF (reference sequence). In DNA, the CDR3 is TGTGCCACCAGCAGAGATAGCGGGGTCCGCAATGAGCAGTTCTTC. It is translated as CATSRDSGVRNEQFF.